What follows is one T cell receptor (beta chain) and its context. What it recognizes is unknown. The entry originates in a study of shared clonotypes between healthy human individuals. Study background: Each donor's CD4 naive and CD4 memory cells filled three plates apiece, CD8 naive two, and CD8 memory one.

General study results and limits: Among the subsets, naive ones generally showed larger estimated richness than memory ones.

Source study methods: Filtering of immunoSEQ junctional sequences could not match full-length read filtering. The protocol was immunoSEQ multiplex PCR, while the TCRdb copy is restricted to in-frame clones and leaves out a portion. V, J and clone size derive from that table, while D and trimming were established from the DNA sequence. The sample has under 2,000,000 clones; 85% to 95% are singletons. Trimming removed 4 bases at V and 1 base at J, with 7 bases between. CDR1 is SGHAT, CDR2 FQDESV, per germline (reference sequence). The CDR3 covers 13 residues. Naive CD8 populations comprised CD45RO-negative cells positively selected for CCR7, excluding terminally differentiated effector memory CD45RA+ cells.

This chain uses TRBV11-1 with TRBJ1-1; tentative D call: TRBD1 (6 bases). The clonotype originates from a man aged 18 to 29 in good health. Sequences were obtained from naive CD8+ T cells sorted from blood. The CDR3 loop is CASSWTENTEAFF. The CDR3 coding sequence is TGTGCCAGCAGCTGGACAGAGAACACTGAAGCTTTCTTT.